These 32 T cell receptor beta chains originate from one sample sequenced in a study of cytomegalovirus exposure and HLA in healthy donors. The assay was immunoSEQ multiplex PCR, and TCRdb's table has in-frame clones only and misses some. The data contain 140,000 to 150,000 clones, roughly 86% of them seen just once; the ten biggest clones take up under 5%. Sequencing was carried out using PBMCs. These receptors were taken from a man younger than 35 in good health and CMV-seropositive.

The V and J genes are TRBV5-1 and TRBJ2-7, with TRBD1 matching over 8 bases. CDR1 is SGHRS, CDR2 YFSETQ, per germline. This CDR3 is built from 15 residues. Germline trimming cut 5 bases from V and 2 bases from J; bases unmatched to any gene: 9. This CDR3 is CASSSTRQGTYEQYF. In DNA, the CDR3 is TGCGCCAGCAGTTCCACCCGACAGGGGACCTACGAGCAGTACTTC.

The chain couples TRBV19 to TRBJ2-7, with 10 nucleotides matching TRBD1. This CDR3 contains 13 residues. Germline values: CDR1 LNHDA, CDR2 SQIVND (reference sequence). The J segment lost 5 bases and the V segment lost 5 bases, leaving 3 bases of the junction unmatched. The CDR3 reads CASSRDRGNEQYF. CDR3 sequence (DNA): TGTGCCAGTAGTCGGGACAGGGGTAACGAGCAGTACTTC.

The chain is built from TRBV4-1 and TRBJ1-2; TRBD1 matches 11 bases. From germline, CDR1 is MGHRA and CDR2 YSYEKL. With 1 base clipped from V and 7 bases from J, the junction kept 11 bases outside the gene matches. The CDR3 consists of 17 residues. The CDR3 bases are TGCGCCAGCAGCCAAGTAGGGACAGGGGGTCATGGGGCTGGCTACACCTTC. Its translation: CASSQVGTGGHGAGYTF.

The chain combines TRBV28 with TRBJ1-5; TRBD1 aligns across 10 bases. V lost 5 bases, J lost 5 bases, and 6 bases stayed unmatched. The CDR3 is 15 residues long. Germline V gene lookup returns CDR1 MDHEN and CDR2 SYDVKM. CDR3 sequence (DNA): TGTGCCAGCAGTGCCCCCGGGACAGGGGATCAGCCCCAGCATTTT. Translation: CASSAPGTGDQPQHF.

This clone has only a few counts. This chain links TRBV5-6 with TRBJ1-1; weak D call: TRBD1 (5 bases). With 2 bases removed from V and 8 bases from J, the gap between germline ends came to 10 bases. CDR3 length equals 12 residues. Per germline, CDR1 SGHDT and CDR2 YYEEEE. The CDR3 region has the DNA TGTGCCAGCAGCTTCCCAGGGCTGGAAGCTTTCTTT. Its protein is CASSFPGLEAFF.

J is TRBJ1-6 and V is TRBV7-9; 9 bases are a match to TRBD1. V dropped 5 bases and J dropped 6; count of bases not matched to a gene: 5. The CDR3 totals 15 residues. From germline, CDR1 is SEHNR and CDR2 FQNEAQ (reference sequence). The DNA for the CDR3 is TGTGCCAGCAGCCTCCGGGACAGGGCTAATTCACCCCTCCACTTT. Translation gives CASSLRDRANSPLHF.

V is TRBV9 and J is TRBJ1-5; D is possibly TRBD1 (6 bases). The V and J ends lost 3 bases and 4 bases respectively, with 14 bases between them. CDR3 length equals 15 residues. Per the germline V gene, CDR1 is SGDLS and CDR2 is YYNGEE. DNA of the CDR3: TGTGCCAGCAGCGAGACAGGTGGGGTAAATCAGCCCCAGCATTTT. Its protein is CASSETGGVNQPQHF.

The V and J genes are TRBV10-1 and TRBJ1-4; a weak D match, TRBD1 (5 bases). This CDR3 region has 13 residues. The germline V gene has CDR1 WNHNN and CDR2 SYGVQD (reference sequence). V was pared by 8 bases and J by 7 bases, with 14 bases between. The CDR3, as DNA: TGCGCCAGCTCTGACAGAGAAACTGAAAAACTGTTTTTT. This translates into CASSDRETEKLFF.

This chain joins TRBV5-6 and TRBJ1-5; D gene unclear. This CDR3 contains 13 residues. Germline CDR1 reads SGHDT; CDR2 reads YYEEEE. V was shortened by 1 base and J by 5 bases, with 7 bases between the two germline ends. This CDR3 reads CASSLSVYQPQHF. The CDR3 region has the DNA TGTGCCAGCAGCTTGTCCGTGTATCAGCCCCAGCATTTT.

This clone was seen a single time. The V and J genes are TRBV10-1 and TRBJ2-7, with 8 bases fitting TRBD2. With V trimmed by 5 bases and J by 2 bases, 2 bases remained unmatched. The CDR3 totals 13 residues. The germline gives CDR1 WNHNN, CDR2 SYGVQD (reference sequence). The CDR3 loop reads CASSSGSAYEQYF. Written as DNA, the CDR3 is TGCGCCAGCAGTAGCGGGAGTGCCTACGAGCAGTACTTC.

The chain employs TRBV10-3 and TRBJ1-3; 7 bases line up with TRBD1. The CDR3 spans 13 residues. The junction had 3 bases not matched to a gene; V was cut back by 8 bases and J by 2 bases. CDR1 is ENHRY, CDR2 SYGVKD, per germline. CDR3 in DNA: TGTGCCATCTCACAGGGGACTGGAAACACCATATATTTT. It codes for CAISQGTGNTIYF.

The rearrangement joins TRBV6-6 to TRBJ1-1; 7 bases fit TRBD1. Germline CDR1 MNHNY, CDR2 SVGAGI (reference sequence). This CDR3 is 16 amino acids long. The ends lost 0 bases at V and 1 base at J; junction bases unmatched: 5. CDR3 region: CASSYSTGAKNTEAFF. In DNA, the CDR3 is TGTGCCAGCAGTTACTCTACAGGGGCGAAGAACACTGAAGCTTTCTTT.

This chain connects TRBV19 to TRBJ2-2, with TRBD1 matching 8 bases. Germline loops: CDR1 LNHDA, CDR2 SQIVND (reference sequence). This CDR3 is 15 amino acids long. V dropped 9 bases and J dropped 1; count of bases not matched to a gene: 7. The CDR3 protein is CASHFGTGNTGELFF. The CDR3 nucleotides are TGTGCCAGCCACTTCGGGACAGGGAACACCGGGGAGCTGTTTTTT.

The rearrangement links TRBV7-9 to TRBJ2-5, with a tentative D call TRBD2 (6 bases). The V end was cut by 1 base, the J end by 4 bases, with 16 bases between. Germline CDR1 is SEHNR and CDR2 is FQNEAQ (reference sequence). The CDR3 extends over 16 amino acids. The CDR3 sequence: CASSLVGGAGRETQYF. The CDR3 coding sequence is TGTGCCAGCAGCTTAGTTGGTGGGGCGGGGCGAGAGACCCAGTACTTC.

The chain recombines TRBV27 with TRBJ1-6; the match to TRBD1 covers 10 bases. Unmatched junction bases numbered 7, after V lost 5 bases and J lost 9 bases. The CDR3 consists of 15 residues. Per the germline V gene, CDR1 is MNHEY and CDR2 is SMNVEV (reference sequence). Written as DNA, the CDR3 is TGTGCCAGCAGTCCACGGACAGGGGGTGGTTCACCCCTCCACTTT. Its protein is CASSPRTGGGSPLHF.

The rearrangement uses TRBV4-1 and TRBJ1-2; 10 bases line up with TRBD1. After removal of 4 bases from V and 4 bases from J, the junction contained 6 bases not matched to a gene. There are 15 residues in the CDR3. From germline, CDR1 is MGHRA and CDR2 YSYEKL. In nucleotides, the CDR3 is TGCGCCAGCAGCCCAGGACAGGGGGATATCTATGGCTACACCTTC. The encoded protein is CASSPGQGDIYGYTF.

This clone came up once. The chain links TRBV28 to TRBJ2-3, with D perhaps TRBD2 (6 bases). Trimming took off 5 bases at V and 4 bases at J, with 19 bases between the two ends. The CDR3 is made up of 16 amino acids. CDR1 is MDHEN, CDR2 SYDVKM, per germline. The DNA of the CDR3 is TGTGCCAGCAGTCCCCCCCACTCGCGGAGGGCAGATACGCAGTATTTT. Amino acid sequence: CASSPPHSRRADTQYF.

The CDR3 here is CASSFGTSDF. CDR3 nucleotide sequence: TGTGCCAGCAGCTTTGGGACTAGCGACTTC. V gene TRBV12-1 combines with J gene TRBJ2-7; the D call in the table, TRBD2, was not verified against the DNA. TRBV12-1 is deemed a pseudogene. The CDR3 contains 10 residues.

This sequence joins TRBV4-1 and TRBJ1-3; 10 nucleotides agree with TRBD1. The CDR3 extends over 17 amino acids. After removal of 4 bases from V and 4 bases from J, the junction contained 10 bases not matched to a gene. From germline, CDR1 is MGHRA and CDR2 YSYEKL. The CDR3 DNA follows: TGCGCCAGCAGCCCAAAGACAGGGGGCCTCGGAGGAAACACCATATATTTT. This sequence encodes CASSPKTGGLGGNTIYF.

This clone showed up just once. The rearrangement uses TRBV2 and TRBJ2-3, with 8 bases that match TRBD2. J lost 1 base, V lost 10 bases, and 16 bases had no gene match. The CDR3 is made up of 17 amino acids. Germline CDR1 is SNHLY and CDR2 is FYNNEI. CDR3 sequence: CATYTGAGGLRTDTQYF. CDR3 nucleotides: TGTGCCACCTACACTGGGGCGGGAGGTCTTCGCACAGATACGCAGTATTTT.

V and J are TRBV11-2 and TRBJ1-5; D is undetermined. The V and J ends lost 4 bases and 5 bases respectively, with 9 bases between them. The CDR3 runs to 13 residues. CDR1 and CDR2 from the germline V gene are SGHAT and FQNNGV. In DNA, the CDR3 is TGTGCCAGCAGCTCGAGCCGGGATCAGCCCCAGCATTTT. Its translation is CASSSSRDQPQHF.

The chain couples TRBV7-9 to TRBJ1-2, with TRBD1 identical over 9 bases. The CDR3 is 15 amino acids. Germline loops: CDR1 SEHNR, CDR2 FQNEAQ (reference sequence). V was pared by 5 bases and J by 8 bases, with 12 bases of the junction left unmatched. The CDR3 region is CASSLSAYRGPGYTF. CDR3 sequence (DNA): TGTGCCAGCAGCCTTTCCGCCTACAGGGGGCCAGGCTACACCTTC.

This chain joins TRBV29-1 and TRBJ1-1, with D tentatively TRBD1 (5 bases). V lost 3 bases to trimming and J lost 0 bases, with 29 bases between them. The CDR3 runs to 20 residues. From germline, CDR1 is SQVTM and CDR2 ANQGSEA. The CDR3 reads CSVERLVQGLVSPMNTEAFF. In nucleotides, the CDR3 is TGCAGCGTTGAGAGGCTTGTGCAGGGTTTAGTTTCCCCTATGAACACTGAAGCTTTCTTT.

This chain links TRBV15 with TRBJ2-4, with D perhaps matching TRBD1 (5 bases). Trimming cost V 5 bases and J 6 bases, with 17 bases left between them. CDR3 length: 15 amino acids. Germline values: CDR1 LNHNV, CDR2 YYDKDF (reference sequence). Here the CDR3 DNA reads TGTGCCACCAGCGCCTTGGGGCAGGCTGGAAACATTCAGTACTTC. Protein sequence: CATSALGQAGNIQYF.

The chain couples TRBV5-5 to TRBJ1-2; TRBD1 might be the D (5 bases). The V gene's germline CDR1 is SGHKS and CDR2 YYEKEE (reference sequence). V dropped 2 bases and J dropped 3 bases, with 17 bases sitting between them. The CDR3 is made up of 16 amino acids. The CDR3 protein is CASSLSGHTLYYGYTF. DNA for the CDR3: TGTGCCAGCAGCTTATCCGGACATACCTTATACTATGGCTACACCTTC.

This sequence joins TRBV7-2 and TRBJ1-3; the match to TRBD1 covers 7 bases. Unmatched junction bases numbered 7, after V lost 6 bases and J lost 2 bases. The V gene's germline CDR1 is SGHTA and CDR2 FQGNSA. The CDR3 runs to 15 residues. The CDR3 nucleotides are TGTGCCAGCAGTTCCTTCGACAGGGCTGGAAACACCATATATTTT. The encoded protein is CASSSFDRAGNTIYF.

The rearrangement uses TRBV2 and TRBJ2-1, with 8 bases aligning to TRBD1. Germline CDR1 SNHLY, CDR2 FYNNEI. This CDR3 spans 14 amino acids. J was trimmed by 8 bases and V by 1 base; bases with no gene match: 4. CDR3 residues: CASSEGTGYHEQFF. In nucleotides, the CDR3 is TGTGCCAGCAGTGAAGGGACAGGGTATCATGAGCAGTTCTTC.

The CDR3 DNA follows: TGCGCCAGCAGCCCATCGGGGGGGGAGCAGTTCTTC. Translated: CASSPSGGEQFF. The chain links TRBV5-1 to TRBJ2-1; TRBD2 matches at 8 bases. Losses at the gene ends were 4 bases for V and 10 bases for J; bases not matched to a gene: 4. The V gene's germline CDR1 is SGHRS and CDR2 YFSETQ. The CDR3 consists of 12 residues. The whole variable domain, filled in from reference TRBV5-1 and TRBJ2-1, reads KAGVTQTPRYLIKTRGQQVTLSCSPISGHRSVSWYQQTPGQGLQFLFEYFSETQRNKGNFPGRFSGRQFSNSRSEMNVSTLELGDSALYLCASSPSGGEQFFGPGTRLTVL.

CDR3 bases: TGTGCCAGCAGTACCGATAAGACAGGGACGTACACCTTC. This gives the protein CASSTDKTGTYTF. The V call is TRBV6-4, the J call TRBJ1-2; TRBD1 aligns across 7 bases. The CDR3 runs to 13 residues. V lost 5 bases, J lost 11 bases, and 11 bases stayed unmatched. CDR1 is MRHNA, CDR2 SNTAGT, per germline.

The V call is TRBV11-2, the J call TRBJ1-2; TRBD1 might be the D (6 bases). The CDR3 is 15 residues long. Trimming took 0 bases from V and 7 from J, leaving 15 bases between them. The germline V gene has CDR1 SGHAT and CDR2 FQNNGV. The CDR3 loop reads CASSLEQGSKTGYTF. In DNA, the CDR3 is TGTGCCAGCAGCTTAGAACAGGGTTCCAAGACTGGCTACACCTTC.

This chain connects TRBV6-6 to TRBJ2-5; 8 nucleotides match TRBD2. V shed 7 bases, J shed 5 bases, and the junction held 9 bases outside the gene matches. The CDR3 extends over 14 amino acids. From germline, CDR1 is MNHNY and CDR2 SVGAGI (reference sequence). The DNA for the CDR3 is TGTGCCAGCACCCACTCGGGGGGGCTGGAGACCCAGTACTTC. As protein: CASTHSGGLETQYF.

V usage is TRBV2 and J usage is TRBJ2-3; 9 bases match TRBD2. V lost 6 bases to trimming and J lost 2 bases; unmatched junction nucleotides: 3. This CDR3 has 14 residues. Looked up from germline, CDR1 is SNHLY and CDR2 is FYNNEI. In DNA, the CDR3 is TGTGCCAGCAGAGCTAGCGGGAACACAGATACGCAGTATTTT. Encoded protein: CASRASGNTDTQYF.